Following are 18 T cell receptor beta chains from one sample sequenced in a study of B cell selection in AIRE deficiency. Sequencing was performed with immunoSEQ multiplex PCR; in TCRdb, only in-frame clones are kept and a portion is missing. Here the sample spans around 26,000 clones, approximately 90% being singletons. The regulatory T cell sort gate was CD4+CD25hiCD127low/negative. Material: CD4+CD25+ Tregs sorted from PBMCs. Source of these receptors: a human donor in good health.

The chain couples TRBV11-2 to TRBJ1-2; D is unresolved. In germline, CDR1 is SGHAT, CDR2 FQNNGV. V lost 1 base, J lost 5 bases, and 14 bases lay in between. This CDR3 is 15 amino acids long. The CDR3 spells CASSLVSGVTYGYTF. CDR3 in DNA: TGTGCCAGCAGCTTAGTTTCGGGAGTAACGTATGGCTACACCTTC.

The CDR3 coding sequence is TGTGCCAGCACCAACCTTTTGACCGGGGGCTACACCTTC. Its translation: CASTNLLTGGYTF. V and J are TRBV6-1 and TRBJ1-2; no clear D. Germline CDR1 reads MNHNS; CDR2 reads SASEGT. Between the trimmed V and J ends, which lost 7 bases and 8 bases, there was a span of 17 bases. The CDR3 totals 13 residues.

The chain has TRBV19 and TRBJ1-1; no firm D call. This CDR3 contains 14 residues. Germline V CDR1 and CDR2: LNHDA, SQIVND (reference sequence). With 7 bases removed from V and 4 bases from J, the gap between germline ends came to 16 bases. The CDR3 DNA sequence: TGTGCCAGTACCTCCCTTTCCCGGACCACTGAAGCTTTCTTT. Its translation: CASTSLSRTTEAFF.

V is TRBV18 and J is TRBJ2-7; D gene unclear. Germline CDR1 is KGHSH and CDR2 is LQKENI. Trimming took 0 bases from V and 5 from J, leaving 11 bases between them. This CDR3 is 14 amino acids long. The CDR3 sequence: CASSPPASSHEQYF. In DNA form, the CDR3 reads TGTGCCAGCTCACCACCGGCTAGTTCCCACGAGCAGTACTTC.

This clone was recorded once. J is TRBJ1-1 and V is TRBV6-5; D might be TRBD1 (5 bases). CDR3 length: 14 residues. CDR1 and CDR2 from the germline V gene are MNHEY and SVGAGI. The V gene lost 2 bases and the J gene lost 6 bases, with 13 bases spanning the gap. The CDR3: CASSYGTGFPEAFF. CDR3 DNA sequence: TGTGCCAGCAGTTACGGGACGGGGTTTCCTGAAGCTTTCTTT.

V and J are TRBV7-9 and TRBJ1-6, with TRBD1 matching over 10 bases. CDR1 SEHNR and CDR2 FQNEAQ come from the germline V gene (reference sequence). The V and J ends lost 4 bases and 9 bases, in that order; junction bases with no gene match: 3. The CDR3 sequence is 14 residues long. The CDR3 protein is CASSSGQGGSPLHF. Here the CDR3 DNA reads TGTGCCAGCAGCTCAGGACAGGGGGGTTCACCCCTCCACTTT.

The chain couples TRBV4-1 to TRBJ2-5; 10 positions match TRBD2. The CDR3 is 17 residues long. CDR1 MGHRA and CDR2 YSYEKL come from the germline V gene. With V trimmed by 6 bases and J by 4 bases, 14 bases remained unmatched. This chain's CDR3 is CASSPPFGERGGETQYF. The CDR3 nucleotides are TGCGCCAGCAGTCCCCCCTTTGGGGAGCGGGGGGGAGAGACCCAGTACTTC.

The J gene is TRBJ2-3, the V gene TRBV7-2, with TRBD2 identical over 12 bases. V lost 6 bases and J lost 5; bases outside the gene matches: 9. In germline, CDR1 is SGHTA, CDR2 FQGNSA. The CDR3 covers 16 residues. CDR3 protein: CASRRGLAGSGDTQYF. CDR3 in DNA: TGTGCCAGCAGACGAGGACTAGCGGGGAGCGGAGATACGCAGTATTTT.

A single count supports this clone. The V call is TRBV5-6, the J call TRBJ1-6, with a weak D call TRBD1 (5 bases). The CDR3 is 14 amino acids. CDR1 and CDR2 (germline): SGHDT, YYEEEE. Trimming removed 4 bases at V and 7 bases at J, with 12 bases between. The CDR3 loop is CASSRGRENSPLHF. The CDR3 DNA follows: TGTGCCAGCAGCCGGGGACGGGAAAATTCACCCCTCCACTTT.

CDR3 in DNA: TGTGCCAGCAGTGAAGAGGGGGGTGAGCAGTACTTC. This gives the protein CASSEEGGEQYF. The V and J genes are TRBV2 and TRBJ2-7; D tentatively fits TRBD1 or TRBD2 (6 bases each). In germline, CDR1 is SNHLY, CDR2 FYNNEI. The CDR3 covers 12 residues. The V end lost 1 base, the J end lost 7 bases, and 8 bases lay between the germline ends.

V and J are TRBV4-2 and TRBJ2-1, with a weak D call TRBD1 (5 bases). V gave up 6 bases and J gave up 2 bases, with 17 bases separating them. The germline V gene has CDR1 LGHNA and CDR2 YNFKEQ. The CDR3 covers 16 residues. CDR3 sequence: CASSPTATWAYNEQFF. In DNA, the CDR3 is TGTGCCAGCAGTCCGACAGCAACTTGGGCCTACAATGAGCAGTTCTTC.

This chain connects TRBV5-1 to TRBJ2-1; D may be TRBD1 (6 bases). Between the trimmed V and J ends, which lost 0 bases and 9 bases, there was a span of 13 bases. CDR1 is SGHRS and CDR2 is YFSETQ in the germline V gene. CDR3 length: 14 amino acids. This chain's CDR3 is CASSLEGTPFEQFF. The CDR3 nucleotides are TGCGCCAGCAGCTTGGAGGGGACACCTTTTGAGCAGTTCTTC.

The rearrangement uses TRBV11-2 and TRBJ2-5; unclear D gene. This CDR3 spans 16 amino acids. V shed 1 base and J shed 2 bases, with 14 bases lying between them. Germline V gene lookup returns CDR1 SGHAT and CDR2 FQNNGV. This chain's CDR3 is CASSLVGTTPQETQYF. As DNA, the CDR3 is TGTGCCAGCAGCTTAGTGGGCACGACCCCGCAAGAGACCCAGTACTTC.

The chain combines TRBV7-9 with TRBJ2-6; TRBD1 is a possible D gene (5 bases). Germline CDR1 SEHNR, CDR2 FQNEAQ (reference sequence). The CDR3 has 15 residues. V dropped 6 bases and J dropped 0 bases, with 9 bases sitting between them. The CDR3 spells CASRTEISGANVLTF. The DNA of the CDR3 is TGTGCCAGCAGGACAGAAATCTCTGGGGCCAACGTCCTGACTTTC.

This clone was observed a single time. This sequence joins TRBV27 and TRBJ1-6, with D maybe TRBD1 (5 bases). Trimming stripped 3 bases from V and 6 bases from J, with 12 bases between. This CDR3 comprises 15 residues. Per germline, CDR1 MNHEY and CDR2 SMNVEV (reference sequence). The CDR3 DNA follows: TGTGCCAGCAGTTTGGAACAGGCTCGTAATTCACCCCTCCACTTT. Its translation is CASSLEQARNSPLHF.

The V gene is TRBV5-5, the J gene TRBJ2-5; 11 nucleotides agree with TRBD2. This CDR3 has 15 residues. Losses at the gene ends were 0 bases for V and 2 bases for J; bases not matched to a gene: 0. Germline V gene lookup returns CDR1 SGHKS and CDR2 YYEKEE (reference sequence). CDR3 loop: CASSLGLAGQETQYF. The CDR3 DNA is TGTGCCAGCAGCTTGGGACTAGCGGGGCAAGAGACCCAGTACTTC. Looking up the rest from reference TRBV5-5 and TRBJ2-5 gives the full variable domain: DAGVTQSPTHLIKTRGQQVTLRCSPISGHKSVSWYQQVLGQGPQFIFQYYEKEERGRGNFPDRFSARQFPNYSSELNVNALLLGDSALYLCASSLGLAGQETQYFGPGTRLLVL.

This clone came up once. CDR3 loop: CASSATVVPTDTQYF. The CDR3, as DNA: TGTGCCAGCAGTGCGACGGTGGTCCCCACAGATACGCAGTATTTT. The V gene is TRBV6-5, the J gene TRBJ2-3; D remains unclear. This CDR3 has 15 amino acids. CDR1 and CDR2 from the germline V gene are MNHEY and SVGAGI. V was cut by 5 bases and J by 2 bases, with 14 bases left in between.

This clone is a singleton in its sample. This chain connects TRBV2 to TRBJ2-5; D possibly uses TRBD1 or TRBD2 (6 bases each). V shed 0 bases and J shed 4 bases, with 15 bases lying between them. The CDR3 covers 16 residues. The germline V gene encodes CDR1 SNHLY and CDR2 FYNNEI. The CDR3 loop is CASSEAVLGGGETQYF. Here the CDR3 DNA reads TGTGCCAGCAGTGAAGCCGTACTAGGAGGGGGAGAGACCCAGTACTTC.